This T cell receptor beta chain originates from a study of blood T cell repertoires in COVID-19. On the study more broadly: Donors in the United States, Italy and Spain gave samples during acute or convalescent COVID-19. PBMCs, B-cell-depleted T cells, or T cells were the source of the cDNA or gDNA that made up the material.

Patients in Seattle were enrolled during active infection, then followed longitudinally. V was clipped by 0 bases and J by 1 base, with 9 bases between them. Germline V CDR1 and CDR2: WNHNN, SYGVQD (reference sequence). The CDR3 is 16 residues long. Original analysis: Estimation of nucleated cell counts was performed using reference gene primer amplification. Here immunoSEQ multiplex PCR was the method, and the copy in TCRdb shows in-frame clones only, minus some. The V and J calls and the clone size are those of that table, but D and trimming were determined from the DNA. The sample lists 250,000 to 300,000 clones, 85% to 90% seen once, with roughly 10% in the top ten.

This sequence joins TRBV10-1 and TRBJ2-2; D is possibly TRBD2 (5 bases). The source material was peripheral blood. This TCR was sampled from a woman younger than 45 with COVID-19, enrolled during active disease. This CDR3 is CASSESRAGNTGELFF. As DNA, the CDR3 is TGCGCCAGCAGTGAGTCTAGGGCGGGGAACACCGGGGAGCTGTTTTTT.